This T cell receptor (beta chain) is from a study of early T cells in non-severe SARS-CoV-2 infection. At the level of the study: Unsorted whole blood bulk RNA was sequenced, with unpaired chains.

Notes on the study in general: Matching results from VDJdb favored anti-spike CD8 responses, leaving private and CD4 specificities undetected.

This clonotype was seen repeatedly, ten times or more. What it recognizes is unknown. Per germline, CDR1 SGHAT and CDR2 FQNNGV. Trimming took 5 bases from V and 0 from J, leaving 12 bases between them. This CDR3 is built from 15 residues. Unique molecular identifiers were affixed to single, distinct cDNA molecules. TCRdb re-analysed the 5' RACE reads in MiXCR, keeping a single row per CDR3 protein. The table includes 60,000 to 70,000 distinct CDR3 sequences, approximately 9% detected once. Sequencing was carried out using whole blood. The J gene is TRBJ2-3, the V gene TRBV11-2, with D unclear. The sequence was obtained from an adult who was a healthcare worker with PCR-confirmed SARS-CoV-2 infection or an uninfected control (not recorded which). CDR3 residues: CASSPMGLSTDTQYF. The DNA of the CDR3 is TGTGCCAGCAGCCCAATGGGTCTTAGCACAGATACGCAGTATTTT.